The 27 T cell receptor beta chains given below trace back to one sample, sequenced in a study of T cell responses to AZD1222 COVID-19 vaccine. Generated by immunoSEQ multiplex PCR, the TCRdb table keeps only in-frame clones and is missing some. The sample lists 200,000 or so clones; 80% to 90% were seen once. Sequencing was performed on peripheral blood, taken on day 0 of MenACWY control vaccination. The receptors come from an adult in good health.

The rearrangement joins TRBV3-1 (or the pseudogene TRBV3-2) to TRBJ1-5; D gene uncertain. V dropped 2 bases and J dropped 5 bases, with 10 bases sitting between them. CDR1 LGHDT and CDR2 YNNKEL come from the germline V gene (reference sequence). The length of the CDR3 is 14 residues. As DNA, the CDR3 is TGTGCCAGCAGCCAAAGCCATCAAGATCAGCCCCAGCATTTT. This sequence encodes CASSQSHQDQPQHF.

The sample holds one count of this clone. The gene calls are TRBV7-9 and TRBJ2-1; D gene unclear. The CDR3 is 15 amino acids. With 6 bases removed from V and 4 bases from J, the gap between germline ends came to 16 bases. Germline CDR1 and CDR2: SEHNR and FQNEAQ (reference sequence). This CDR3 reads CASSHDRGTYNEQFF. The DNA of the CDR3 is TGTGCCAGCAGTCACGATAGAGGAACTTACAATGAGCAGTTCTTC.

The V call is TRBV7-3, the J call TRBJ2-2; the match to TRBD2 covers 11 bases. Per germline, CDR1 SGHTA and CDR2 FQGTGA. This CDR3 region has 19 residues. V was pared by 1 base and J by 4 bases, with 11 bases of the junction left unmatched. The CDR3 region is CASSLRGKLAGATTGELFF. The DNA for the CDR3 is TGTGCCAGCAGCTTAAGGGGAAAACTAGCGGGGGCAACCACCGGGGAGCTGTTTTTT.

This CDR3 is CASSLDLSIPGELFF. The CDR3 nucleotides are TGCGCCAGCAGCTTAGATTTAAGTATTCCCGGGGAGCTGTTTTTT. The chain combines TRBV5-1 with TRBJ2-2, with unresolved D. This CDR3 is built from 15 residues. V was shortened by 2 bases and J by 6 bases, with 14 bases between the two germline ends. Looked up from germline, CDR1 is SGHRS and CDR2 is YFSETQ.

This clone was found once. This rearrangement joins TRBV2 to TRBJ1-3; D uncertain. Trimming left V 4 bases short and J 3 bases short, with 1 base between. Germline V CDR1 and CDR2: SNHLY, FYNNEI. This CDR3 region has 11 residues. The CDR3 DNA follows: TGTGCCAGCAGTGTTGGAAACACCATATATTTT. This encodes CASSVGNTIYF.

The J gene is TRBJ1-1, the V gene TRBV15; a weak D match, TRBD1 (5 bases). This CDR3 has 15 residues. Germline lookup yields CDR1 LNHNV and CDR2 YYDKDF (reference sequence). The ends were cut back, 0 bases at V and 5 bases at J, with 13 bases in the middle. CDR3 region: CATSRDRQGTTEAFF. For the CDR3, the DNA is TGTGCCACCAGCAGAGATCGCCAGGGTACGACTGAAGCTTTCTTT.

This clone was seen a single time. This sequence joins TRBV24-1 and TRBJ2-7, with 7 bases identical to TRBD1. The CDR3 totals 14 residues. The germline V gene encodes CDR1 KGHDR and CDR2 SFDVKD. V was pared by 5 bases and J by 6 bases, with 9 bases of the junction left unmatched. CDR3 nucleotides: TGTGCCACCAGTGGACAGGGCCGGTCTACCGAGCAGTACTTC. It specifies CATSGQGRSTEQYF.

This clone was seen just once. The CDR3, as DNA: TGTGCCAGCAGTTCCCGGGGGACTAGCGGTTCCTACGAGCAGTACTTC. Its translation is CASSSRGTSGSYEQYF. V is TRBV6-5 and J is TRBJ2-7; 11 nucleotides line up with TRBD2. CDR1 is MNHEY, CDR2 SVGAGI, per germline. With 4 bases clipped from V and 1 base from J, the junction kept 6 bases outside the gene matches. The CDR3 has 16 amino acids.

The rearrangement joins TRBV9 to TRBJ1-6; D remains ambiguous. Trimming left V 1 base short and J 3 bases short, with 5 bases between. CDR3 length: 14 amino acids. Germline CDR1 is SGDLS and CDR2 is YYNGEE. DNA of the CDR3: TGTGCCAGCAGCGTACAGGTCTATAATTCACCCCTCCACTTT. This sequence encodes CASSVQVYNSPLHF.

V gene TRBV11-2 combines with J gene TRBJ2-1; no clear D. From germline, CDR1 is SGHAT and CDR2 FQNNGV. Trimming stripped 3 bases from V and 1 base from J, with 13 bases between. The CDR3 sequence is 16 residues long. The CDR3 is CASSFRQAGSYNEQFF. The CDR3 DNA sequence: TGTGCCAGCAGCTTCCGGCAGGCCGGTTCCTACAATGAGCAGTTCTTC. The full variable domain, its missing parts supplied by reference TRBV11-2 and TRBJ2-1, is EAGVAQSPRYKIIEKRQSVAFWCNPISGHATLYWYQQILGQGPKLLIQFQNNGVVDDSQLPKDRFSAERLKGVDSTLKIQPAKLEDSAVYLCASSFRQAGSYNEQFFGPGTRLTVL.

The genes are TRBV28 and TRBJ2-3; D unclear. V dropped 4 bases and J dropped 1 base, with 12 bases sitting between them. The germline V gene has CDR1 MDHEN and CDR2 SYDVKM. This CDR3 is 15 amino acids long. The CDR3 region has the DNA TGTGCCAGCAGTTCCTCGGGTATCGGCACAGATACGCAGTATTTT. Its protein product is CASSSSGIGTDTQYF.

The gene calls are TRBV10-2 and TRBJ2-7; D not certain. V was clipped by 4 bases and J by 0 bases, with 4 bases between them. Germline assignment: CDR1 WSHSY and CDR2 SAAADI. The CDR3 has 12 amino acids. This CDR3 reads CASSAASYEQYF. The DNA of the CDR3 is TGCGCCAGCAGTGCCGCCTCCTACGAGCAGTACTTC.

For the CDR3, the DNA is TGCGCCAGCAGCCACCCTGGACAGGGTGGTGGGGACGAGCAGTACTTC. Its translation is CASSHPGQGGGDEQYF. J is TRBJ2-7 and V is TRBV4-1; 8 bases fit TRBD1. Germline CDR1 reads MGHRA; CDR2 reads YSYEKL. J lost 5 bases, V lost 3 bases, and 12 bases had no gene match. The CDR3 runs 16 residues.

V and J are TRBV20-1 and TRBJ2-7, with 7 bases fitting TRBD1. J gave up 6 bases and V 3 bases, and 5 bases lay outside the gene matches. The germline V gene encodes CDR1 DFQATT and CDR2 SNEGSKA (reference sequence). The CDR3 is made up of 12 amino acids. The CDR3, as DNA: TGCAGTGCTAGTCGACAGGGAGTCGAGCAGTACTTC. Translated, it gives CSASRQGVEQYF.

V gene TRBV7-9 combines with J gene TRBJ2-1; D call uncertain. The CDR3 spans 12 residues. With 8 bases removed from V and 8 bases from J, the gap between germline ends came to 13 bases. CDR1 is SEHNR, CDR2 FQNEAQ, per germline (reference sequence). CDR3 sequence (DNA): TGTGCCAGCGCACAAACGGACGATGAGCAGTTCTTC. This sequence encodes CASAQTDDEQFF.

The chain has TRBV12-3 or TRBV12-4 and TRBJ2-1; perhaps TRBD2 as D (6 bases). The CDR3 covers 12 residues. V was trimmed by 3 bases and J by 8 bases, leaving 8 bases between them. The CDR3 sequence is CASSLAGHEQFF. The CDR3, as DNA: TGTGCCAGCAGTTTGGCGGGACATGAGCAGTTCTTC.

The V and J genes are TRBV5-1 and TRBJ1-1; 8 bases match TRBD1. V was clipped by 4 bases and J by 5 bases; unmatched bases: 7. The CDR3 spans 14 residues. CDR1 SGHRS and CDR2 YFSETQ come from the germline V gene. Here the CDR3 DNA reads TGCGCCAGCAGCGAGGGACAGGTTGGAACTGAAGCTTTCTTT. Translated: CASSEGQVGTEAFF.

The gene calls are TRBV6-4 and TRBJ2-1; 8 bases match TRBD2. Germline trimming cut 3 bases from V and 5 bases from J; bases unmatched to any gene: 3. The V gene's germline CDR1 is MRHNA and CDR2 SNTAGT. The CDR3 runs to 14 residues. The CDR3 nucleotides read TGTGCCAGCAGTGAGGGACTAGAAAACAATGAGCAGTTCTTC. It is translated as CASSEGLENNEQFF.

This chain links TRBV7-9 with TRBJ2-3; D is unclear. This CDR3 is built from 16 residues. V was clipped by 5 bases and J by 0 bases, with 15 bases between them. Germline CDR1 is SEHNR and CDR2 is FQNEAQ (reference sequence). The CDR3 reads CASSDNRGSSTDTQYF. In nucleotides, the CDR3 is TGTGCCAGCAGCGATAACAGAGGCTCTAGCACAGATACGCAGTATTTT.

The chain joins TRBV28 to TRBJ2-7; D not certain. The V gene's germline CDR1 is MDHEN and CDR2 SYDVKM. The V end lost 6 bases, the J end lost 1 base, and 7 bases lay between the germline ends. CDR3 length equals 12 residues. CDR3 bases: TGTGCCAGCAGCCCTCTATCCTACGAGCAGTACTTC. It specifies CASSPLSYEQYF.

The CDR3 is CASSTRRDSGNTIYF. The CDR3 bases are TGTGCCAGTAGTACTAGGAGAGACTCTGGAAACACCATATATTTT. The chain is built from TRBV19 and TRBJ1-3; no definite D call. Trimming cost V 4 bases and J 0 bases, with 10 bases left between them. Germline V lookup: CDR1 LNHDA, CDR2 SQIVND (reference sequence). The CDR3 consists of 15 residues.

The chain carries TRBV19 and TRBJ1-1; a possible D gene is TRBD1 (5 bases). With 6 bases removed from V and 2 bases from J, the gap between germline ends came to 16 bases. CDR1 LNHDA and CDR2 SQIVND come from the germline V gene (reference sequence). This CDR3 has 15 amino acids. The CDR3 region is CASRLQGTQNTEAFF. As DNA, the CDR3 is TGTGCCAGTAGACTCCAGGGTACCCAAAACACTGAAGCTTTCTTT.

This sequence joins TRBV5-1 and TRBJ2-5; D remains unclear. V was cut by 0 bases and J by 5 bases, with 5 bases left in between. This CDR3 region has 12 residues. The germline gives CDR1 SGHRS, CDR2 YFSETQ. DNA of the CDR3: TGCGCCAGCAGCTTGGGGTCTGAGACCCAGTACTTC. This encodes CASSLGSETQYF.

This chain joins TRBV3-1 (or the pseudogene TRBV3-2) and TRBJ2-7; 11 bases are shared with TRBD2. Germline assignment: CDR1 LGHDT and CDR2 YNNKEL (reference sequence). V lost 3 bases, J lost 7 bases, and 14 bases stayed unmatched. The CDR3 has 17 amino acids. CDR3 nucleotides: TGTGCCAGCAGCCACGAATCCAATAGCGGGGGGGCTCGTGAGCAGTACTTC. This encodes CASSHESNSGGAREQYF.

The J gene is TRBJ2-2, the V gene TRBV27; no clear D. The CDR3 totals 16 residues. Trimming cost V 6 bases and J 5 bases, with 19 bases left between them. The V gene's germline CDR1 is MNHEY and CDR2 SMNVEV (reference sequence). As DNA, the CDR3 is TGTGCCAGCAGCTTTACTCACCAGAGAACTACCGGGGAGCTGTTTTTT. Its translation: CASSFTHQRTTGELFF.

This chain links TRBV28 with TRBJ1-2; tentatively, D is TRBD1 (5 bases). This CDR3 contains 15 residues. V lost 2 bases to trimming and J lost 7 bases, with 17 bases between them. CDR1 and CDR2 (germline): MDHEN, SYDVKM. CDR3 DNA: TGTGCCAGCAGTTTACAGGGTTTCGTCGTCGCTGGCTACACCTTC. It codes for CASSLQGFVVAGYTF.

J is TRBJ1-1 and V is TRBV27; tentatively, D is TRBD1 (5 bases). Germline lookup yields CDR1 MNHEY and CDR2 SMNVEV (reference sequence). CDR3 length: 13 residues. Trimming removed 8 bases from V and 0 bases from J, with 10 bases in between. DNA for the CDR3: TGTGCCAGCGGGCGAGGGGTGAACACTGAAGCTTTCTTT. As protein: CASGRGVNTEAFF.